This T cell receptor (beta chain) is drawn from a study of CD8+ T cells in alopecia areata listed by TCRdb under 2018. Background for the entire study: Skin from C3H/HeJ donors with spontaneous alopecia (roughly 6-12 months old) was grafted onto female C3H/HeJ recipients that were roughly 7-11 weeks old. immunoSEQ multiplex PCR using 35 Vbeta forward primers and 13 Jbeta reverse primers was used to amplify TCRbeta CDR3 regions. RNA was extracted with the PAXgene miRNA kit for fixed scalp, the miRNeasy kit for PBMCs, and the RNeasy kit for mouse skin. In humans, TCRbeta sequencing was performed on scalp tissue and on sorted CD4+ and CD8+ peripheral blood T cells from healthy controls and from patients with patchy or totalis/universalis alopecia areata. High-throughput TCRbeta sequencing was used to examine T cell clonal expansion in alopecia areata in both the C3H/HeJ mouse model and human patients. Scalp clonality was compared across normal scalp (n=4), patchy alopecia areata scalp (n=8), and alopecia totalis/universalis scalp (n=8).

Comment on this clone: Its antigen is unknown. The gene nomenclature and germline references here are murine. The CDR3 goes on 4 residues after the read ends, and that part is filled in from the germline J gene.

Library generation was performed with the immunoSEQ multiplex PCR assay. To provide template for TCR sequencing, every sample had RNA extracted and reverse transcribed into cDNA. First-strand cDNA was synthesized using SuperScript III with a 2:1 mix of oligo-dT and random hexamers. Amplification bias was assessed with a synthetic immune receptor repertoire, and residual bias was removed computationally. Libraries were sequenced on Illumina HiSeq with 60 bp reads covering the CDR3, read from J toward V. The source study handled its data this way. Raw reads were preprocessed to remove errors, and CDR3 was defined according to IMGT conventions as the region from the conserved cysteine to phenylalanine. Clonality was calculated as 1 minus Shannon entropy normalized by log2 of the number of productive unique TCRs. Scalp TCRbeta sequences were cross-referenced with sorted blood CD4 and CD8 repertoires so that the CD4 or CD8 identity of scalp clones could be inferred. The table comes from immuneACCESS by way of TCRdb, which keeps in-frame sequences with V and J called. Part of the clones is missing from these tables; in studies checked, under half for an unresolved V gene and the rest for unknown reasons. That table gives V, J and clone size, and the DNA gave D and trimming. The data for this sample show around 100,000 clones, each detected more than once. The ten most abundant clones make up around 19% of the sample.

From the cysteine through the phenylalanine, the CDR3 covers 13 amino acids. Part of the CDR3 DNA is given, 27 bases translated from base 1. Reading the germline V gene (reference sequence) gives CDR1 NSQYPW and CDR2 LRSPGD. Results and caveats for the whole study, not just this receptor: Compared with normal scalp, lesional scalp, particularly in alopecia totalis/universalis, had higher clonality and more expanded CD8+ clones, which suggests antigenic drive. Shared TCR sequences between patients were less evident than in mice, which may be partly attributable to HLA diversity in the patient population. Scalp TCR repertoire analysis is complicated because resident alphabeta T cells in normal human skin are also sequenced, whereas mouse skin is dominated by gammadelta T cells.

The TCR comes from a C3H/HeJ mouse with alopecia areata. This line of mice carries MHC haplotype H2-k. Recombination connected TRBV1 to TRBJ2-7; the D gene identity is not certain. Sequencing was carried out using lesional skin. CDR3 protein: CTCSADTDNEQYF. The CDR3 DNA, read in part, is TGCACCTGCAGTGCAGATACAGACAAT.